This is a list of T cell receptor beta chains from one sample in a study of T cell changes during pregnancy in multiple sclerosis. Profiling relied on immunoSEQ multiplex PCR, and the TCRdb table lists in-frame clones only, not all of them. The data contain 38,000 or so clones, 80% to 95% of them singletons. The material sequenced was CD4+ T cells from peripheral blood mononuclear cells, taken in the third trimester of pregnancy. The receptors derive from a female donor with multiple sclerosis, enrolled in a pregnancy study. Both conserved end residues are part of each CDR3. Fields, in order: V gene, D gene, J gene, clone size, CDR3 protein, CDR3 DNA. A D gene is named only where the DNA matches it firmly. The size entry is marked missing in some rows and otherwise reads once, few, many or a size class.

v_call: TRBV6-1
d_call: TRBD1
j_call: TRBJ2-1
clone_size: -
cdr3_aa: CASSTGVLTVNEQFF
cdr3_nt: TGTGCCAGCAGTACAGGGGTTCTAACAGTCAATGAGCAGTTCTTC

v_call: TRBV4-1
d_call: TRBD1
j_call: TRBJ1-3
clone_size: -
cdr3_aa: CASSQGDRMDTIYF
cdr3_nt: TGCGCCAGCAGCCAAGGGGACAGGATGGACACCATATATTTT

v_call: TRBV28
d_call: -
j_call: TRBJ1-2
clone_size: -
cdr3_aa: CASSVWTVNYGYTF
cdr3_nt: TGTGCCAGCAGTGTATGGACAGTAAACTATGGCTACACCTTC

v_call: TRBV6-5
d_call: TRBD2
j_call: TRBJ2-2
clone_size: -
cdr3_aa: CASSHSGSGTGELFF
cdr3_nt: TGTGCCAGCAGCCATAGCGGGAGTGGCACCGGGGAGCTGTTTTTT

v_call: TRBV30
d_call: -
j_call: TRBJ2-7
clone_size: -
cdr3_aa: CAWSGGEYEQYF
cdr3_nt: TGTGCCTGGAGCGGGGGAGAGTACGAGCAGTACTTC

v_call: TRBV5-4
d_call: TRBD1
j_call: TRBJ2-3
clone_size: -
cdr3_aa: CASSLRTGGADTQYF
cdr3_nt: TGTGCCAGCAGCCTCAGGACAGGGGGCGCAGATACGCAGTATTTT

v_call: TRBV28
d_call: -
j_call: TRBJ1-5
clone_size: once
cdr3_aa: CASSSWGGTQPQHF
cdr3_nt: TGTGCCAGCAGTTCATGGGGGGGGACTCAGCCCCAGCATTTT

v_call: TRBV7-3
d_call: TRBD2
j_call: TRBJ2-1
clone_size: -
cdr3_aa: CASSLTLGLAGAEQFF
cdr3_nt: TGTGCCAGCAGCTTAACCCTGGGACTAGCGGGAGCTGAGCAGTTCTTC

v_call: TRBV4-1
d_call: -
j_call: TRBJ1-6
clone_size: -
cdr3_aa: CASRGQTNSPLHF
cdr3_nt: TGCGCCAGCCGGGGACAAACAAATTCACCCCTCCACTTT

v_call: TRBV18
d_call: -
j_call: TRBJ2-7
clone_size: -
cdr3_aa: CASSPGASYEQYF
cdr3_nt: TGTGCCAGCTCACCAGGGGCTTCCTACGAGCAGTACTTC

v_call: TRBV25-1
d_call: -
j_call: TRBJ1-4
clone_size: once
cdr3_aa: CASSEYPRQGGEKLFF
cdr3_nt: TGTGCCAGCAGTGAATATCCCAGGCAGGGAGGCGAAAAACTGTTTTTT

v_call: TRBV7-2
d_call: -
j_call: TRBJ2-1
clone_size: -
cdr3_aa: CASSLGANEQFF
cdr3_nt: TGTGCCAGCAGCTTAGGGGCGAATGAGCAGTTCTTC

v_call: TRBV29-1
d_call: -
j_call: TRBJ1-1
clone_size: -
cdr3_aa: CSVAPPEAFF
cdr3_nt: TGCAGCGTAGCCCCCCCTGAAGCTTTCTTT

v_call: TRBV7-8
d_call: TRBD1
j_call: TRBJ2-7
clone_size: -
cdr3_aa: CASSTGTGGVEQYF
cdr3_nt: TGTGCCAGCAGCACAGGGACAGGGGGTGTTGAGCAGTACTTC

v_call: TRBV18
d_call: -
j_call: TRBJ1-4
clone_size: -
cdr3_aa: CASSPPGGSNEKLFF
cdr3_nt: TGTGCCAGCTCACCACCGGGGGGTTCCAATGAAAAACTGTTTTTT

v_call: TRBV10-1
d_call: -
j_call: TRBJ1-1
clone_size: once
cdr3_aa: CASSARTFRTGEAFF
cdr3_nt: TGCGCCAGCAGTGCTCGGACATTCAGGACGGGTGAAGCTTTCTTT

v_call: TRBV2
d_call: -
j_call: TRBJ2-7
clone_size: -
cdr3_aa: CASSDGGRRDEQYF
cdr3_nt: TGTGCCAGCAGTGACGGGGGAAGGCGAGACGAGCAGTACTTC

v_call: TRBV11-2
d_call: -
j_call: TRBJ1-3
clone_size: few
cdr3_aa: CASSGGASGNTIYF
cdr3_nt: TGTGCCAGCAGTGGCGGCGCCTCTGGAAACACCATATATTTT

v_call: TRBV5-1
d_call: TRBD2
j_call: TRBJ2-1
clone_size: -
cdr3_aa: CASSLRPGGSSYNEQFF
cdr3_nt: TGCGCCAGCAGCCTTAGACCCGGGGGGAGCTCCTACAATGAGCAGTTCTTC

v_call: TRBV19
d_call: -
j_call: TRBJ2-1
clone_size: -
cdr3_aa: CASSTQGGNEQFF
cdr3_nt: TGTGCCAGTAGTACCCAGGGCGGCAATGAGCAGTTCTTC

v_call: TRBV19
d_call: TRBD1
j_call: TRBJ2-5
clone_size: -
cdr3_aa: CASSIQGVETQYF
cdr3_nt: TGTGCCAGTAGTATACAGGGGGTAGAGACCCAGTACTTC

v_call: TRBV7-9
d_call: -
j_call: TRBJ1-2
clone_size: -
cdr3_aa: CASSFNRAGYTF
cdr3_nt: TGTGCCAGCAGCTTTAACAGGGCTGGCTACACCTTC

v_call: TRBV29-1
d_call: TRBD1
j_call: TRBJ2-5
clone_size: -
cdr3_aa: CSVEGRGQGEETQYF
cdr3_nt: TGCAGCGTTGAGGGCAGGGGGCAGGGGGAAGAGACCCAGTACTTC

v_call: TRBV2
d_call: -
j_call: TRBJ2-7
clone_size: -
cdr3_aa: CASSGQAEQYF
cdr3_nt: TGTGCCAGCAGTGGACAGGCTGAGCAGTACTTC

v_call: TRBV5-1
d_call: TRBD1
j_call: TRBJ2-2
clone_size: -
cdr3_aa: CASSPGQGRLPGELFF
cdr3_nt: TGCGCCAGCAGCCCTGGACAGGGTCGGCTACCCGGGGAGCTGTTTTTT

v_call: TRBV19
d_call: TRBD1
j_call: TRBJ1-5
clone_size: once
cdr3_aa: CASSISHTGQGKSPQHF
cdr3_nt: TGTGCCAGTAGTATCTCCCACACCGGACAGGGGAAGTCGCCCCAGCATTTT

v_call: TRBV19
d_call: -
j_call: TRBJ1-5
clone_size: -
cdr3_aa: CASSANDRIQPQHF
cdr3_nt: TGTGCCAGTAGTGCCAACGACAGGATACAGCCCCAGCATTTT